The present T cell receptor beta chain was sequenced within a study of shared clonotypes between healthy human individuals. The CDR3 loop spans 14 amino acids. Germline loops: CDR1 SQVTM, CDR2 ANQGSEA. V lost 1 base and J 1 base, leaving 10 bases between the germline ends. The protocol was immunoSEQ multiplex PCR, while the TCRdb copy is restricted to in-frame clones and leaves out a portion. Here the sample spans 2 million to 2.5 million clones, less than 95% being singletons. V usage is TRBV29-1 and J usage is TRBJ2-5; D is ambiguous. Sequencing was performed on naive CD4+ T cells from PBMCs. Specified subset: CD45RA+ positively selected. This TCR was sampled from a man between 18 and 35 years old in good health. Some clones in this sample may be carry-over from other donors' samples. The CDR3: CSVEGWPSQETQYF. CDR3 DNA: TGCAGCGTTGAAGGGTGGCCAAGCCAAGAGACCCAGTACTTC.